The 15 T cell receptor beta chains below all came from one sample that was sequenced in a study of blood T cell repertoires in COVID-19. Sequencing was performed with immunoSEQ multiplex PCR; in TCRdb, only in-frame clones are kept and a portion is missing. The data contain about 210,000 clones, about 90% of them singletons. The sample taken for sequencing was peripheral blood. Receptor source: a woman aged 70-85 years with acute or convalescent COVID-19.

The V gene is TRBV6-6, the J gene TRBJ1-5; D is unresolved. Trimming took off 2 bases at V and 6 bases at J, with 11 bases between the two ends. The CDR3 consists of 14 residues. CDR1 and CDR2 from the germline V gene are MNHNY and SVGAGI (reference sequence). CDR3 region: CASSYRRESQPQHF. The CDR3 coding sequence is TGTGCCAGCAGTTACAGGAGGGAAAGTCAGCCCCAGCATTTT.

The chain couples TRBV28 to TRBJ2-5; D perhaps matches TRBD1 (5 bases). The CDR3 sequence is 12 residues long. Trimming pared 8 bases from V and 7 bases from J, leaving 14 bases between. The germline gives CDR1 MDHEN, CDR2 SYDVKM. CDR3 DNA sequence: TGTGCCAGCCGACAGACGTGGGGGACCCAGTACTTC. It specifies CASRQTWGTQYF. Supplemented by reference TRBV28 and TRBJ2-5, the full variable domain reads DVKVTQSSRYLVKRTGEKVFLECVQDMDHENMFWYRQDPGLGLRLIYFSYDVKMKEKGDIPEGYSVSREKKERFSLILESASTNQTSMYLCASRQTWGTQYFGPGTRLLVL.

The V and J genes are TRBV18 and TRBJ1-2, with unresolved D. The CDR3 length is 15 residues. Trimming shortened V by 5 bases and J by 5 bases, and 18 bases separated the two germline ends. CDR1 and CDR2 (germline): KGHSH, LQKENI. The CDR3 DNA reads as TGTGCCAGCTCAAGTCGCATAGCCGGGGTATATGGCTACACCTTC. It translates to CASSSRIAGVYGYTF. The whole variable domain, remainder taken from reference TRBV18 and TRBJ1-2, is NAGVMQNPRHLVRRRGQEARLRCSPMKGHSHVYWYRQLPEEGLKFMVYLQKENIIDESGMPKERFSAEFPKEGPSILRIQQVVRGDSAAYFCASSSRIAGVYGYTFGSGTRLTVV.

The chain has TRBV7-2 and TRBJ2-7; no clear D. V shed 2 bases and J shed 4 bases, with 9 bases lying between them. CDR1 is SGHTA, CDR2 FQGNSA, per germline. The CDR3 totals 13 residues. CDR3 DNA: TGTGCCAGCAGCTTAACGTTACAGTACGAGCAGTACTTC. Its translation is CASSLTLQYEQYF.

This chain uses TRBV5-1 with TRBJ2-7; D perhaps matches TRBD1 (6 bases). Germline CDR1 SGHRS, CDR2 YFSETQ. Trimming removed 3 bases at V and 7 bases at J, with 11 bases between. This CDR3 region has 12 residues. Here the CDR3 DNA reads TGCGCCAGCAGCTCCGGGACAAGGGAGCAGTACTTC. Protein: CASSSGTREQYF. The full variable domain, with the rest looked up from reference TRBV5-1 and TRBJ2-7, is KAGVTQTPRYLIKTRGQQVTLSCSPISGHRSVSWYQQTPGQGLQFLFEYFSETQRNKGNFPGRFSGRQFSNSRSEMNVSTLELGDSALYLCASSSGTREQYFGPGTRLTVT.

The chain joins TRBV12-3 or TRBV12-4 to TRBJ1-5; 8 bases fit TRBD1. This CDR3 contains 13 residues. The ends lost 5 bases at V and 5 bases at J; junction bases unmatched: 2. The CDR3 nucleotides read TGTGCCAGCAGTCGACAGGGGTATCAGCCCCAGCATTTT. Encoded protein: CASSRQGYQPQHF.

The V call is TRBV5-1, the J call TRBJ2-2; 7 nucleotides align to TRBD2. The CDR3 totals 15 residues. J gave up 1 base and V 5 bases, and 5 bases lay outside the gene matches. The germline gives CDR1 SGHRS, CDR2 YFSETQ. The DNA for the CDR3 is TGCGCCAGCAGTCCGACTAGCAGGAACACCGGGGAGCTGTTTTTT. It codes for CASSPTSRNTGELFF. Combining the CDR3 with reference TRBV5-1 and TRBJ2-2 gives the whole variable domain KAGVTQTPRYLIKTRGQQVTLSCSPISGHRSVSWYQQTPGQGLQFLFEYFSETQRNKGNFPGRFSGRQFSNSRSEMNVSTLELGDSALYLCASSPTSRNTGELFFGEGSRLTVL.

The chain uses TRBV7-2 and TRBJ2-3; possible D gene TRBD2, 6 bases. Germline CDR1 SGHTA, CDR2 FQGNSA. V was clipped by 5 bases and J by 1 base, with 16 bases between them. The CDR3 runs to 16 residues. CDR3 in amino acids: CASSRRAGGGTDTQYF. CDR3 nucleotides: TGTGCCAGCAGCCGGCGAGCTGGCGGGGGCACAGATACGCAGTATTTT.

V usage is TRBV27 and J usage is TRBJ2-1, with TRBD2 matching 7 bases. With V trimmed by 6 bases and J by 7 bases, 9 bases remained unmatched. The CDR3 length is 14 residues. The germline gives CDR1 MNHEY, CDR2 SMNVEV (reference sequence). CDR3 nucleotides: TGTGCCAGCAGCCATAAGGGAGGGCGGAATGAGCAGTTCTTC. This translates into CASSHKGGRNEQFF.

This chain joins TRBV4-3 and TRBJ1-4, with TRBD1 as a possible D gene (5 bases). The CDR3 totals 13 residues. V was pared by 4 bases and J by 7 bases, with 10 bases between. Germline values: CDR1 LGHNA, CDR2 YSLEER. CDR3 sequence (DNA): TGCGCCAGCAGCCCTGTTGGGGCTGAAAAACTGTTTTTT. Residues: CASSPVGAEKLFF.

The V call is TRBV19, the J call TRBJ2-1, with 11 bases identical to TRBD2. The CDR3 covers 14 residues. The V gene end was trimmed by 7 bases and the J gene end by 10 bases; junction bases not matched to a gene: 9. Germline lookup yields CDR1 LNHDA and CDR2 SQIVND (reference sequence). In DNA, the CDR3 is TGTGCCAGTAAAGCACTAGCGGGAGCGGGGGAGCAGTTCTTC. As protein: CASKALAGAGEQFF.

The chain employs TRBV7-9 and TRBJ1-1; D uncertain. CDR1 is SEHNR, CDR2 FQNEAQ, per germline (reference sequence). Trimming stripped 3 bases from V and 6 bases from J, with 11 bases between. The CDR3 sequence is 13 residues long. CDR3 DNA: TGTGCCAGCAGCTTGCGGGTACGCGCTGAAGCTTTCTTT. Translation: CASSLRVRAEAFF.

The V and J genes are TRBV5-6 and TRBJ1-2; 9 nucleotides align to TRBD1. V gave up 1 base and J gave up 8 bases; unmatched junction bases: 6. Germline CDR1 reads SGHDT; CDR2 reads YYEEEE. The CDR3 contains 14 residues. The CDR3 loop is CASSLRQGVIGYTF. CDR3 bases: TGTGCCAGCAGCTTGCGACAGGGGGTCATAGGCTACACCTTC. The full variable domain, its missing parts supplied by reference TRBV5-6 and TRBJ1-2, is DAGVTQSPTHLIKTRGQQVTLRCSPKSGHDTVSWYQQALGQGPQFIFQYYEEEERQRGNFPDRFSGHQFPNYSSELNVNALLLGDSALYLCASSLRQGVIGYTFGSGTRLTVV.

This chain connects TRBV6-1 to TRBJ1-1, with D hard to call. CDR1 and CDR2 from the germline V gene are MNHNS and SASEGT. The CDR3 contains 16 residues. Trimming left V 4 bases short and J 2 bases short, with 17 bases between. This CDR3 reads CASSVSRGVINTEAFF. For the CDR3, the DNA is TGTGCCAGCAGTGTCTCGCGCGGGGTTATCAACACTGAAGCTTTCTTT.

The chain employs TRBV7-9 and TRBJ2-2; possible D gene TRBD1, 6 bases. The CDR3 spans 16 residues. V gave up 6 bases and J gave up 3 bases, with 17 bases separating them. Germline CDR1 and CDR2: SEHNR and FQNEAQ (reference sequence). The CDR3, as DNA: TGTGCCAGCAGTTTACCCGGGACACCGGACACCGGGGAGCTGTTTTTT. As protein: CASSLPGTPDTGELFF.